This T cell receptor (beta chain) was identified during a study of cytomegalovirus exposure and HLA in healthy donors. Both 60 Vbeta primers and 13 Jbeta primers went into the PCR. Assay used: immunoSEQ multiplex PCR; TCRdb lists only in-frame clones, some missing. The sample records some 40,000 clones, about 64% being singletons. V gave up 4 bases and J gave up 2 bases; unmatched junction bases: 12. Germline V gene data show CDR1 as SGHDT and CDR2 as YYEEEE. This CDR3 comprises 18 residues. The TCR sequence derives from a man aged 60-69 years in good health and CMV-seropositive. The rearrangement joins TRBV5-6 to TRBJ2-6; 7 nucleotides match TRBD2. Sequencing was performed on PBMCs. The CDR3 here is CASSPGGRVKAGANVLTF. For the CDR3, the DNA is TGTGCCAGCAGCCCCGGAGGGAGGGTAAAAGCTGGGGCCAACGTCCTGACTTTC.